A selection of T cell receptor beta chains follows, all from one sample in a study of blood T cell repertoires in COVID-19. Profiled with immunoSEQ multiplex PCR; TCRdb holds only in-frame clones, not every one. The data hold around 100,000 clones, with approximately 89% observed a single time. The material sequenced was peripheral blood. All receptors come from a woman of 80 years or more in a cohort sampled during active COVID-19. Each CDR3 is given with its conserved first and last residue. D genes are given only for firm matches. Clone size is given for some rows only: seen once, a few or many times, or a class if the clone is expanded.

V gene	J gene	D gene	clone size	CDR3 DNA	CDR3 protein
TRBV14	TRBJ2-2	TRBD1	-	TGTGCCAGCAGCCAAAACAGGGGGACGAACACCGGGGAGCTGTTTTTT	CASSQNRGTNTGELFF
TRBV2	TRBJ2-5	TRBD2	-	TGTGCCAGCAGTGAAACGGGCGGGGGATACGGTGAGACCCAGTACTTC	CASSETGGGYGETQYF
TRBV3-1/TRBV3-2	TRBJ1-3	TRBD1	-	TGTGCCAGCAGCCAAGAGACAGGGGAATCTGGAAACACCATATATTTT	CASSQETGESGNTIYF
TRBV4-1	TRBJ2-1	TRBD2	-	TGCGCCAGCAGCCAAGTCGGTGGTAGCGGGGGGGCCTTAAGGAATGAGCAGTTCTTC	CASSQVGGSGGALRNEQFF
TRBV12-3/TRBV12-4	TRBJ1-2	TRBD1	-	TGTGCCAGCAGTCTCTACAGGGGTGGCTACACCTTC	CASSLYRGGYTF
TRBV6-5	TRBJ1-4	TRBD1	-	TGTGCCAGCAGGGCCAGACAGGGAGCGAATGAAAAACTGTTTTTT	CASRARQGANEKLFF
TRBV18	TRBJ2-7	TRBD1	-	TGTGCCAGCTCGTTCGGACCGGGACAGGGGAGCCACGAGCAGTACTTC	CASSFGPGQGSHEQYF
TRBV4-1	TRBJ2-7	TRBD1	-	TGCGCCAGCAGCCAGGGACCGGGGGGACAGGGGAGTTACGAGCAGTACTTC	CASSQGPGGQGSYEQYF
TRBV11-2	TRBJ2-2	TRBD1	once	TGTGCCAGCAGCTTATGGACAGGGGTCACCGGGGAGCTGTTTTTT	CASSLWTGVTGELFF
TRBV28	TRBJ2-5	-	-	TGTGCCAGCAGTTCAAGCGGGGAGACCCAGTACTTC	CASSSSGETQYF
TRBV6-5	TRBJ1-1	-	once	TGTGCCAGCACCCAGAGTGGCCTAGTTAGCACTGAAGCTTTCTTT	CASTQSGLVSTEAFF
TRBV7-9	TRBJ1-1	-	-	TGTGCCAGCAGCTTGAACAGTTCTCCTGAAGCTTTCTTT	CASSLNSSPEAFF
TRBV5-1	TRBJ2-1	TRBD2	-	TGCGCCAGCAGACAAAGACTAGCGGGGCTCTACAATGAGCAGTTCTTC	CASRQRLAGLYNEQFF
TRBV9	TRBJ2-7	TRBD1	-	TGTGCCAGCAGCGCGGGACAGGGGGCCACCTACGAGCAGTACTTC	CASSAGQGATYEQYF
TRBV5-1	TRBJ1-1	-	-	TGCGCCAGCAGCAGCGGGAGCATGAACACTGAAGCTTTCTTT	CASSSGSMNTEAFF
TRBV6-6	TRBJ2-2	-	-	TGTGCCAGCAGGGCGGGGGCCGGGACCGGGGAGCTGTTTTTT	CASRAGAGTGELFF
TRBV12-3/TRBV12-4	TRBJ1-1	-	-	TGTGCCAGCAGAACCCGGGTCGTTCCTGAAGCTTTCTTT	CASRTRVVPEAFF
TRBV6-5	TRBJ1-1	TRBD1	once	TGTGCCAGCAGCCGGGACAGGATGAACACTGAAGCTTTCTTT	CASSRDRMNTEAFF
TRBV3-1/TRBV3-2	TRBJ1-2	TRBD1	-	TGTGCCAGCAGCCAGAGCGACAGGGGGCGTCATGGCTACACCTTC	CASSQSDRGRHGYTF
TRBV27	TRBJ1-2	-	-	TGTGCCAGCAGTTTAAAAGGGCAGGGCTATGGCTACACCTTC	CASSLKGQGYGYTF
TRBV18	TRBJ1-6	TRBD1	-	TGTGCCAGCTCACCGGGGACAGGGAACGATAATTCACCCCTCCACTTT	CASSPGTGNDNSPLHF
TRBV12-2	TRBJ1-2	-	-	TGTGCAAGTCGCTTAGAGGTACAGGGCCATGGCTACACCTTC	CASRLEVQGHGYTF
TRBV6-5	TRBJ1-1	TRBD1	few	TGTGCCAGCACTCCGGACAGGGTGGGCACTGAAGCTTTCTTT	CASTPDRVGTEAFF
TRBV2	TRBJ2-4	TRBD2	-	TGTGCCAGCAGTGCCCGATTAGGGACTATGGGGAACATTCAGTACTTC	CASSARLGTMGNIQYF
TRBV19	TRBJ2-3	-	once	TGTGCCAGTAGTGGTCCGGGACTTCCCACAGATACGCAGTATTTT	CASSGPGLPTDTQYF
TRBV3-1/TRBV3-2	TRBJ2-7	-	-	TGTGCCAGCAGCCAAGGAACATCCTACGAGCAGTACTTC	CASSQGTSYEQYF
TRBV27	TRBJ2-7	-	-	TGTGCCAGCAACCCGGGACTCCCTCCCTACGAGCAGTACTTC	CASNPGLPPYEQYF
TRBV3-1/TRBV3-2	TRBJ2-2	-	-	TGTGCCAGCAGCCAAGTCTACACAGGAACCGGGGAGCTGTTTTTT	CASSQVYTGTGELFF